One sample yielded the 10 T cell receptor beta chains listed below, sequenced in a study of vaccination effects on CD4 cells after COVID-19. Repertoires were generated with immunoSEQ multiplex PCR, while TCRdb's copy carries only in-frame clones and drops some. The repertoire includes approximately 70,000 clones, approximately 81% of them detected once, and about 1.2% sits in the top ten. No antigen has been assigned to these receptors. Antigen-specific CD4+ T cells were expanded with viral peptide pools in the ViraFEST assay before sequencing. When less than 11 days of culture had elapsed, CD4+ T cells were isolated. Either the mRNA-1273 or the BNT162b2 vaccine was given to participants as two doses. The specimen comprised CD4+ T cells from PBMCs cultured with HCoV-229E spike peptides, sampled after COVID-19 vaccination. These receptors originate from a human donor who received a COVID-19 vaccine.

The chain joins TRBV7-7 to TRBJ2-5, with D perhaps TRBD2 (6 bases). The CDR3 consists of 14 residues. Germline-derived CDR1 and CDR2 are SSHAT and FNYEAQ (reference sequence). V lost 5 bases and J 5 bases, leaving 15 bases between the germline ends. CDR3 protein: CASSTLPRGETQYF. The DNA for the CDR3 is TGTGCCAGCAGCACACTCCCCCGGGGGGAGACCCAGTACTTC.

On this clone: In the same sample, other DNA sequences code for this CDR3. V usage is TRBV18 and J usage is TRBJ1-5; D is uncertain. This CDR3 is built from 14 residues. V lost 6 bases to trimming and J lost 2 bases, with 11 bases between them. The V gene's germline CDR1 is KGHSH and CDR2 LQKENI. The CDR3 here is CASSPGWGNQPQHF. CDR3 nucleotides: TGTGCCAGCTCGCCCGGATGGGGCAATCAGCCCCAGCATTTT.

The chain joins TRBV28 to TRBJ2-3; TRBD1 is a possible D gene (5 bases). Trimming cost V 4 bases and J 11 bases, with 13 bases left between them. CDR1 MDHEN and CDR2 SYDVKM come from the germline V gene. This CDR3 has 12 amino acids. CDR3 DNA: TGTGCCAGCAGTTCCCGCAATAGGGGGCAGTATTTT. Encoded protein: CASSSRNRGQYF. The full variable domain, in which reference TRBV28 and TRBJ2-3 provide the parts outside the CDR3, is DVKVTQSSRYLVKRTGEKVFLECVQDMDHENMFWYRQDPGLGLRLIYFSYDVKMKEKGDIPEGYSVSREKKERFSLILESASTNQTSMYLCASSSRNRGQYFGPGTRLTVL.

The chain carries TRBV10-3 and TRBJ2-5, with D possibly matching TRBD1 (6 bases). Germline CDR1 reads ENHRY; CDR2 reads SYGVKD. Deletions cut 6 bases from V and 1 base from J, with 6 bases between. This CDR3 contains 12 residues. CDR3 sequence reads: CAIRDSQETQYF. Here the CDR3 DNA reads TGTGCCATCAGGGACAGCCAAGAGACCCAGTACTTC.

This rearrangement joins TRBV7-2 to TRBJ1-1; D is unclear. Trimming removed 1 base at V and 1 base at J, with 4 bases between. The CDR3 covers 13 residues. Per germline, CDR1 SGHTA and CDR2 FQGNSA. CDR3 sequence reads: CASSLDENTEAFF. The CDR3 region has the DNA TGTGCCAGCAGCTTAGACGAGAACACTGAAGCTTTCTTT.

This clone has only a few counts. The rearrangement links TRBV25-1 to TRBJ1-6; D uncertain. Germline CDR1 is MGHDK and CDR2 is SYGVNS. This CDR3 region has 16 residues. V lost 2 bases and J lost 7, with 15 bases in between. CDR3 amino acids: CASSEGFGLWNSPLHF. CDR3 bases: TGTGCCAGCAGTGAAGGATTTGGACTCTGGAATTCACCCCTCCACTTT. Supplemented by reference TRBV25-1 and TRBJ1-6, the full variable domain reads EADIYQTPRYLVIGTGKKITLECSQTMGHDKMYWYQQDPGMELHLIHYSYGVNSTEKGDLSSESTVSRIRTEHFPLTLESARPSHTSQYLCASSEGFGLWNSPLHFGNGTRLTVT.

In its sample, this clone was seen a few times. The CDR3 DNA follows: TGTGCCAGCAGCGTAGTTGCAAACACCGGGGAGCTGTTTTTT. It specifies CASSVVANTGELFF. The V and J genes are TRBV9 and TRBJ2-2; D gene unclear. Trimming left V 0 bases short and J 2 bases short, with 5 bases between. Germline V gives CDR1 SGDLS, CDR2 YYNGEE. This CDR3 has 14 amino acids.

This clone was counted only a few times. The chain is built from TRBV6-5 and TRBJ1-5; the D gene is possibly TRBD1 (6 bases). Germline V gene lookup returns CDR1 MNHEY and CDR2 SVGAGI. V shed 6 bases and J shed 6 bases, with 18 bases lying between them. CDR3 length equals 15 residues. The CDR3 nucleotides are TGTGCCAGCAGCCTCGAGGCAGGGGTTAGTCAGCCCCAGCATTTT. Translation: CASSLEAGVSQPQHF.

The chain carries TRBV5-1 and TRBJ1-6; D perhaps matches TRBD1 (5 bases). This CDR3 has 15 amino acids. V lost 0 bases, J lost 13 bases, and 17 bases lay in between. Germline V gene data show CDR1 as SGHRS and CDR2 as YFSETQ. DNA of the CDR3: TGCGCCAGCAGCTTGGAATTACCCGGGACCGCGCCCCTCCACTTT. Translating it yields CASSLELPGTAPLHF.

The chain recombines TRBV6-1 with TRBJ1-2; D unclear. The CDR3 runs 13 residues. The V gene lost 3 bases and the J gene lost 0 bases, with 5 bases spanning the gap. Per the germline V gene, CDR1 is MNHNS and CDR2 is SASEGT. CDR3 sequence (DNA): TGTGCCAGCAGTGAGTTAGCTAACTATGGCTACACCTTC. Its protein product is CASSELANYGYTF.